The present T cell receptor (beta chain) was sequenced within a study of response to subunit inactivated influenza vaccine. Findings and limits, study-wide: Authors proposed each seasonal influenza vaccination draws in few new T cells.

This clonotype has a handful of counts. Antigen unknown. The germline V gene has CDR1 DFQATT and CDR2 SNEGSKA (reference sequence). Trimming removed 6 bases at V and 3 bases at J, with 19 bases between. The CDR3 spans 15 residues. TCRdb called the RT-PCR reads again in MiXCR, with one record for every CDR3 protein. The sample includes around 320,000 distinct CDR3 sequences, about 20% of them seen just once. This chain uses TRBV20-1 with TRBJ2-3; D might be TRBD2 (7 bases). The material sequenced was PBMCs from blood, taken about 20 months after vaccination. The clonotype was recovered from a man aged 50 to 69 who received an inactivated influenza vaccine. CDR3 DNA: TGCAGTGCCCCCGGCGGGGGCGGGAGAACAGATACGCAGTATTTT. It translates to CSAPGGGGRTDTQYF.